This T cell receptor beta chain is drawn from a study of early T cells in non-severe SARS-CoV-2 infection. TCRdb re-called the 5' RACE reads with MiXCR, one entry per CDR3 protein. The table has more than 20,000 distinct CDR3 sequences, 4% seen once. This clonotype showed up many times. V lost 5 bases, J lost 3 bases, and 14 bases lay in between. Germline V gives CDR1 GTSNPN, CDR2 SVGIG (reference sequence). The CDR3 spans 14 residues. V and J are TRBV30 and TRBJ1-5; weak D call: TRBD1 (5 bases). The sequence came from an adult who was a healthcare worker with PCR-confirmed SARS-CoV-2 infection or an uninfected control (not recorded which). The material sequenced was whole blood. Written as DNA, the CDR3 is TGTGCCTGGTCGGGCGGGGGGAACAATCAGCCCCAGCATTTT. As protein: CAWSGGGNNQPQHF.